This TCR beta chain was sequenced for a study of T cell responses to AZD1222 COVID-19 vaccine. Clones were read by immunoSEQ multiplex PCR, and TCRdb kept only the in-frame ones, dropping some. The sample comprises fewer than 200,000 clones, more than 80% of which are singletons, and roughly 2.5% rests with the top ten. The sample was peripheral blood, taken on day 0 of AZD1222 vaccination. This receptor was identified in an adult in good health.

The CDR3 region is CASGSNNEQFF. CDR3 DNA sequence: TGTGCTAGTGGGTCAAACAATGAGCAGTTCTTC. The chain carries TRBV12-5 and TRBJ2-1; D remains unclear. From germline, CDR1 is LGHNT and CDR2 FRNRAP. The CDR3 has 11 residues. The V end was cut by 6 bases, the J end by 5 bases, with 5 bases between.